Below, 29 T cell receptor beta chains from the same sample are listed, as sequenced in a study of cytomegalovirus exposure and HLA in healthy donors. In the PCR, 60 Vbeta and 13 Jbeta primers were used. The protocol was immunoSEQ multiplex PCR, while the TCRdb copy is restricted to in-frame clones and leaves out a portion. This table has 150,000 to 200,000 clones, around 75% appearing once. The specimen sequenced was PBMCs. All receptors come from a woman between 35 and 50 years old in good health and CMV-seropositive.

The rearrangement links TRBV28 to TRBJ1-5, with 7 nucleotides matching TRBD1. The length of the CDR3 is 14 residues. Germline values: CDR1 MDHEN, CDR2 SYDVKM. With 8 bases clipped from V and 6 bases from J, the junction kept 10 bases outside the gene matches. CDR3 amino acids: CASYSRGFGQPQHF. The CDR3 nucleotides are TGTGCCAGCTATTCCAGGGGGTTCGGTCAGCCCCAGCATTTT. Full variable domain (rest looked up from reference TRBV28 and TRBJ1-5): DVKVTQSSRYLVKRTGEKVFLECVQDMDHENMFWYRQDPGLGLRLIYFSYDVKMKEKGDIPEGYSVSREKKERFSLILESASTNQTSMYLCASYSRGFGQPQHFGDGTRLSIL.

CDR3 DNA sequence: TGTGCCAGCAGTTCGGATGAGCGGGAGTGGCGGGAGCAGTACTTC. Its protein product is CASSSDEREWREQYF. V gene TRBV7-8 combines with J gene TRBJ2-7; 8 positions agree with TRBD2. The CDR3 extends over 15 amino acids. CDR1 and CDR2 (germline): SGHVS, FQNEAQ. The V and J ends lost 6 bases and 7 bases, in that order; junction bases with no gene match: 14.

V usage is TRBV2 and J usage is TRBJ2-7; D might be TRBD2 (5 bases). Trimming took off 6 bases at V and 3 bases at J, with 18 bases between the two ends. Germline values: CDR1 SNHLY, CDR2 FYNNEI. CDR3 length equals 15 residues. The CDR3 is CASRTNSVGDYEQYF. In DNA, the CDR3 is TGTGCCAGCAGGACTAACTCGGTAGGAGACTACGAGCAGTACTTC.

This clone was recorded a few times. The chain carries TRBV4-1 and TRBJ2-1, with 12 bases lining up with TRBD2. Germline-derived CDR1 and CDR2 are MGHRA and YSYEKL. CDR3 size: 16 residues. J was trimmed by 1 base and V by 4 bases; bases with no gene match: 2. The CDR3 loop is CASSPLAGGSYNEQFF. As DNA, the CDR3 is TGCGCCAGCAGCCCGCTAGCGGGAGGGTCCTACAATGAGCAGTTCTTC.

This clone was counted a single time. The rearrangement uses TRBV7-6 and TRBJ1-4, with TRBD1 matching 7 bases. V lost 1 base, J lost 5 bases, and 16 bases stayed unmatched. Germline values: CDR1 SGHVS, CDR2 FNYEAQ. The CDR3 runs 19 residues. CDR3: CASSLGLDRKTGRNEKLFF. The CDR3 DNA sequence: TGTGCCAGCAGCTTAGGGTTAGACCGTAAGACAGGGAGAAATGAAAAACTGTTTTTT.

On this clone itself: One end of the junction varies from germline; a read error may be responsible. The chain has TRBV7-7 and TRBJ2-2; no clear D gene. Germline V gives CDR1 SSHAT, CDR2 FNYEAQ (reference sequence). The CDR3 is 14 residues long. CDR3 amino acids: CASSFGVNTGELFF. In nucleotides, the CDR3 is TGTGCTAGCAGCTTCGGAGTTAACACCGGGGAGCTGTTTTTT.

CDR3 nucleotides: TGTGCCGCCCTCCGACAGGGGGCGCGGACGGCTGGCTACACCTTC. It codes for CAALRQGARTAGYTF. The gene calls are TRBV28 and TRBJ1-2; 10 nucleotides match TRBD1. The CDR3 consists of 15 residues. The germline V gene has CDR1 MDHEN and CDR2 SYDVKM. Trimming removed 11 bases from V and 7 bases from J; junction bases left unmatched: 16.

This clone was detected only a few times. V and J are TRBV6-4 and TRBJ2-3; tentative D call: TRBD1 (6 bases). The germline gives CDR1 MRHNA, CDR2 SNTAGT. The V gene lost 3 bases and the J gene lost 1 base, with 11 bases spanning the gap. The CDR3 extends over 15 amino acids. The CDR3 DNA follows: TGTGCCAGCAGTGAAGGCAGGGGAGGCACAGATACGCAGTATTTT. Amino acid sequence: CASSEGRGGTDTQYF.

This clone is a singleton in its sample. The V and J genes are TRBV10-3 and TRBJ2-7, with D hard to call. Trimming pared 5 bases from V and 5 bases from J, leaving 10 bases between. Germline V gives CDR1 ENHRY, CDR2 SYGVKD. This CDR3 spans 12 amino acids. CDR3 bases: TGTGCCATCAGTTTTGACTCGGACGAGCAGTACTTC. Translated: CAISFDSDEQYF.

The CDR3, as DNA: TGCGCCAGCAGGATGCTAGCGGCATCCTACGAGCAGTACTTC. Translating it yields CASRMLAASYEQYF. V usage is TRBV5-1 and J usage is TRBJ2-7, with TRBD2 identical over 7 bases. With 5 bases clipped from V and 1 base from J, the junction kept 6 bases outside the gene matches. From germline, CDR1 is SGHRS and CDR2 YFSETQ. The CDR3 sequence is 14 residues long.

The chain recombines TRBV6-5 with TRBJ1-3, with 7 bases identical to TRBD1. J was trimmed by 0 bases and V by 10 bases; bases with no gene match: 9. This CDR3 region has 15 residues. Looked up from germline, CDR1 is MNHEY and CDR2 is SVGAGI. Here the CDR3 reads CATQRTGRSGNTIYF. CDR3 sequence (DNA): TGTGCCACCCAAAGGACAGGCCGCTCTGGAAACACCATATATTTT.

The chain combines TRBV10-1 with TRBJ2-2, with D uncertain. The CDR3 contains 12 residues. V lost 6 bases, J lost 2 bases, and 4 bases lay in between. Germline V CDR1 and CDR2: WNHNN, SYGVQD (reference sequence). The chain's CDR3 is CASSRNTGELFF. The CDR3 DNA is TGCGCCAGCAGCAGAAACACCGGGGAGCTGTTTTTT.

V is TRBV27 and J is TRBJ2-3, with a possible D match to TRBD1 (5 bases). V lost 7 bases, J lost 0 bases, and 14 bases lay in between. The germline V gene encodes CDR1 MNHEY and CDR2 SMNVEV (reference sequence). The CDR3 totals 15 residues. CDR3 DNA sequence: TGTGCCAGCAACGGTAGGACAACCAGCACAGATACGCAGTATTTT. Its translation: CASNGRTTSTDTQYF.

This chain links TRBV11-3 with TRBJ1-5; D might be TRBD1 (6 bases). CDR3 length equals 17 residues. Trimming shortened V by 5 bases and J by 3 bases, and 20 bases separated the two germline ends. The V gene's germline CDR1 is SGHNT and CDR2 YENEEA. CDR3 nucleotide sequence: TGTGCCAGCAGCACCCGGCGGGCAGGGGCTACCAATCAGCCCCAGCATTTT. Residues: CASSTRRAGATNQPQHF.

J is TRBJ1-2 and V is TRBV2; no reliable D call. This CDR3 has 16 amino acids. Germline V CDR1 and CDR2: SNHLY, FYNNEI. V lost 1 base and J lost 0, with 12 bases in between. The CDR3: CASSEGWAATNYGYTF. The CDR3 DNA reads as TGTGCCAGCAGTGAAGGGTGGGCAGCAACTAACTATGGCTACACCTTC.

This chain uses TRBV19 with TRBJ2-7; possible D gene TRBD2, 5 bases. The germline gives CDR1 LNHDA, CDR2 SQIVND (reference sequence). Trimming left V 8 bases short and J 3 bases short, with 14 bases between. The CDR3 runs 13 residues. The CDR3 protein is CASSSSRGYEQYF. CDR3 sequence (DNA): TGTGCCAGTTCGAGCAGTCGGGGCTACGAGCAGTACTTC. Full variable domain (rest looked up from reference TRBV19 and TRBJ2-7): DGGITQSPKYLFRKEGQNVTLSCEQNLNHDAMYWYRQDPGQGLRLIYYSQIVNDFQKGDIAEGYSVSREKKESFPLTVTSAQKNPTAFYLCASSSSRGYEQYFGPGTRLTVT.

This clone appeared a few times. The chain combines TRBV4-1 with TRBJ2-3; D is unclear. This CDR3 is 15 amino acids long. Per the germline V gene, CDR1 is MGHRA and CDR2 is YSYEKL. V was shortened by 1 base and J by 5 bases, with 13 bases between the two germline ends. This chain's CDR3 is CASSQAQNLRDTQYF. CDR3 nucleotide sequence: TGCGCCAGCAGCCAAGCACAGAACCTCAGAGATACGCAGTATTTT.

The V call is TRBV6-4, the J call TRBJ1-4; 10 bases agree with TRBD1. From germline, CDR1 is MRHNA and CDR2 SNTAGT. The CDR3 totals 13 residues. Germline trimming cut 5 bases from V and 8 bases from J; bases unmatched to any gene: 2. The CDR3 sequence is CASSRDRGEKLFF. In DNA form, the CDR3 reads TGTGCCAGCAGTAGGGACAGGGGAGAAAAACTGTTTTTT.

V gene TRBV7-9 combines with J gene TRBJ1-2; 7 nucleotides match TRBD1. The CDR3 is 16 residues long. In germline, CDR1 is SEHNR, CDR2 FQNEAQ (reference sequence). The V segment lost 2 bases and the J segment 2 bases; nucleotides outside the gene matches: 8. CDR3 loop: CASSLLNNRGNYGYTF. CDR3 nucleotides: TGTGCCAGCAGCTTACTAAACAACAGGGGAAACTATGGCTACACCTTC.

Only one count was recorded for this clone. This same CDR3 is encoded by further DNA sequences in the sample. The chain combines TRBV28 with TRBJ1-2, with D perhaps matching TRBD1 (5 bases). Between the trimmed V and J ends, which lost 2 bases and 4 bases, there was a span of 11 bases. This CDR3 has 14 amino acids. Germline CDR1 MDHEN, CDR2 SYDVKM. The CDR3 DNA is TGTGCCAGCAGTTTAGTTCAGGGTGGCTATGGCTACACCTTC. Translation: CASSLVQGGYGYTF.

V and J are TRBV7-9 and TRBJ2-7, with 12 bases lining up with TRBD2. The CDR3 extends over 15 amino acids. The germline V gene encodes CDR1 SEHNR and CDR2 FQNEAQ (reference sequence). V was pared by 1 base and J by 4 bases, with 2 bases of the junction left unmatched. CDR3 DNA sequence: TGTGCCAGCAGCTTAGAAACTAGCGGGAGGTACGAGCAGTACTTC. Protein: CASSLETSGRYEQYF.

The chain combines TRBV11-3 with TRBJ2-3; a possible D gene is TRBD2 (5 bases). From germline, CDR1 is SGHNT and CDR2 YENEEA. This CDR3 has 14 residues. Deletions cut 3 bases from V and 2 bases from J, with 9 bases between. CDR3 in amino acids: CASSLGGHTDTQYF. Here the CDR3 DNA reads TGTGCCAGCAGCTTGGGCGGGCACACAGATACGCAGTATTTT. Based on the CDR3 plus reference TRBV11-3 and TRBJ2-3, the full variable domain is EAGVVQSPRYKIIEKKQPVAFWCNPISGHNTLYWYLQNLGQGPELLIRYENEEAVDDSQLPKDRFSAERLKGVDSTLKIQPAELGDSAVYLCASSLGGHTDTQYFGPGTRLTVL.

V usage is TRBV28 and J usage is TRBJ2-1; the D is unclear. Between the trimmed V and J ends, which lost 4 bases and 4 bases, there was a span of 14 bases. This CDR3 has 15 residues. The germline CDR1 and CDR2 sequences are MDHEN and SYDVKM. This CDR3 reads CASSSSVGRYNEQFF. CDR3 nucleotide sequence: TGTGCCAGCAGTTCCTCGGTCGGTCGATACAATGAGCAGTTCTTC.

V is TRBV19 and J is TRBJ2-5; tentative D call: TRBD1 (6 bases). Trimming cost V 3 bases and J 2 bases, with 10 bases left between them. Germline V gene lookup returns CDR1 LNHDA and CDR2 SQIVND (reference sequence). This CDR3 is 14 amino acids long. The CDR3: CASSMVDSQETQYF. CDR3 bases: TGTGCCAGTAGTATGGTGGACAGTCAAGAGACCCAGTACTTC.

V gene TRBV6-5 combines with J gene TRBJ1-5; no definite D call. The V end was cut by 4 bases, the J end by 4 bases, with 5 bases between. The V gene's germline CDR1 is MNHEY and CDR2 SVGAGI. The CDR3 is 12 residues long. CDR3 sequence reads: CASSSYNQPQHF. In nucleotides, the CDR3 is TGTGCCAGCAGTTCGTATAATCAGCCCCAGCATTTT.

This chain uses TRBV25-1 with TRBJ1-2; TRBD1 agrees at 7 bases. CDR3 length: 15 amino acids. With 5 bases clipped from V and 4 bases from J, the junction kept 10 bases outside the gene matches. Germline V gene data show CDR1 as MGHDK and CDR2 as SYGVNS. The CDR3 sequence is CASSFYGTAGYGYTF. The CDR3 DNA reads TGTGCCAGCAGTTTTTACGGGACAGCGGGCTATGGCTACACCTTC.

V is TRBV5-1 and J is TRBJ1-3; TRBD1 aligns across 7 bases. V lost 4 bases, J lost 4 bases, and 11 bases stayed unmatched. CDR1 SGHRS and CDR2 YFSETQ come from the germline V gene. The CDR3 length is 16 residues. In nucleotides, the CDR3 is TGCGCCAGCAGCGTAACAGGGGAGCAGCACGGAAACACCATATATTTT. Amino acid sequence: CASSVTGEQHGNTIYF.

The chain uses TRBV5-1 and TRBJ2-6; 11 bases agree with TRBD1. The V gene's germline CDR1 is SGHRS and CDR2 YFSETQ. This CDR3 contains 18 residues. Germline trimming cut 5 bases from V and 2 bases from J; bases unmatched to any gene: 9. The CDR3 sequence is CASRVGGTGGTGANVLTF. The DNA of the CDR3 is TGCGCCAGCAGGGTAGGGGGGACAGGGGGAACTGGGGCCAACGTCCTGACTTTC.

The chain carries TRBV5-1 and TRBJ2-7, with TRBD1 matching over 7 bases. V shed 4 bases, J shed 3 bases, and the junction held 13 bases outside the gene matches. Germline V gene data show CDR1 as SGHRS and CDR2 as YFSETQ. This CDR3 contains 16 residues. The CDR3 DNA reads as TGCGCCAGCAGCCCCAGGACAGGACCCCCCTACTACGAGCAGTACTTC. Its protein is CASSPRTGPPYYEQYF.